The entry below describes one T cell receptor (beta chain). The antigen it binds to is not known. Qualities for individual bases were not recorded, and no much larger clone is one base off. The sample belongs to a study of shared T cell receptors in the human thymus (dated by TCRdb to the early 2020s). About the study as a whole: The study examined how self-reactive, shared T-cell receptor alpha chains are generated in the human thymus.

The method behind the library was the immunoSEQ multiplex PCR assay. TCRdb holds this immuneACCESS table with in-frame rearrangements only. Some clones are missing; in checked studies, unresolved V genes explain under half, and the rest has no known cause. For this sample the table gives over 350,000 clones, of which around 95% were detected only once. The top ten clonotypes cover approximately 0.02% of the sample. The junction shows trimming of 1 base on V and 1 base on J, and the gene matches do not reach 1 base of it. The germline V gene sets CDR1 to KGHSH and CDR2 to LQKENI. The cysteine opens and the phenylalanine closes a CDR3 of 16 amino acids. Kept here is only the CDR3 DNA, which spans 48 bases and is read in frame from base 1.

The material sequenced was thymocytes. The rearranged segments are TRBV18 and TRBJ2-3, and TRBD2 aligns with 11 junction nucleotides. The TCR comes from a human donor. The DNA sequence follows: TGTGCCAGCTCACCACAGGGACTAGCGGGCACAGATACGCAGTATTTT. This codes for CASSPQGLAGTDTQYF. The CDR3, completed at both ends by the reference TRBV18 and TRBJ2-3 genes, gives the full variable domain NAGVMQNPRHLVRRRGQEARLRCSPMKGHSHVYWYRQLPEEGLKFMVYLQKENIIDESGMPKERFSAEFPKEGPSILRIQQVVRGDSAAYFCASSPQGLAGTDTQYFGPGTRLTVL.